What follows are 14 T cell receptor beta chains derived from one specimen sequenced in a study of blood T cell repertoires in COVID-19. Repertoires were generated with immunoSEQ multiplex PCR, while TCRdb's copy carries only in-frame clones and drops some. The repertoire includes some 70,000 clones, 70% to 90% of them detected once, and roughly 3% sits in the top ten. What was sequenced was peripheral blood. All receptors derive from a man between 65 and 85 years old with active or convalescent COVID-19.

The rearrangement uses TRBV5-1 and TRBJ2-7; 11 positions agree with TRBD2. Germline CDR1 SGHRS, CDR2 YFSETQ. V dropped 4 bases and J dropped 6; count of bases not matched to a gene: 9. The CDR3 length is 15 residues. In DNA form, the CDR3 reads TGCGCCAGCAGCCCGGTTCTAGCGGGAGGTGGCGAGCAGTACTTC. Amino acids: CASSPVLAGGGEQYF.

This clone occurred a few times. The CDR3 sequence: CASSVIETGINEQFF. CDR3 coding DNA: TGCGCCAGCAGCGTTATTGAGACAGGGATCAATGAGCAGTTCTTC. This chain uses TRBV5-1 with TRBJ2-1, with 7 bases identical to TRBD1. The CDR3 extends over 15 amino acids. The V gene end was trimmed by 4 bases and the J gene end by 6 bases; junction bases not matched to a gene: 10. Germline V CDR1 and CDR2: SGHRS, YFSETQ.

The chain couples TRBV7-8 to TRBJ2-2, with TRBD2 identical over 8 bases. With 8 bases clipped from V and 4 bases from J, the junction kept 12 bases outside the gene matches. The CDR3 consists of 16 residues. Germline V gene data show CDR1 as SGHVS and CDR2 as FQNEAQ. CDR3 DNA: TGTGCCAGCCGACAGACGGGGGGGGTCCCCACCGGGGAGCTGTTTTTT. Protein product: CASRQTGGVPTGELFF.

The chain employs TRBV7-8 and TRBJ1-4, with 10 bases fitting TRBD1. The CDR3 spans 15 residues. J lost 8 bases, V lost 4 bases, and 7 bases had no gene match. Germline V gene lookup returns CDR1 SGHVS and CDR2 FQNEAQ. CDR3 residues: CASSSRTGGGEKLFF. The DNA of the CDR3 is TGTGCCAGCAGCTCGCGGACAGGGGGAGGCGAAAAACTGTTTTTT.

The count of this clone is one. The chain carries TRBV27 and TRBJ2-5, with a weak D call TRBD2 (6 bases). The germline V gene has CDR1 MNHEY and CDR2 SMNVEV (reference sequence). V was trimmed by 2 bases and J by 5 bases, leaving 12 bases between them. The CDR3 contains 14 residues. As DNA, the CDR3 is TGTGCCAGCAGTTTACTGAGGAGGGGTGAGACCCAGTACTTC. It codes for CASSLLRRGETQYF.

CDR3 coding DNA: TGCGCCAGCAGCCCCTCACCGGGACAGGGCGAAAAACTGTTTTTT. Translation gives CASSPSPGQGEKLFF. The chain carries TRBV5-1 and TRBJ1-4; 9 nucleotides align to TRBD1. The CDR3 runs to 15 residues. Germline CDR1 is SGHRS and CDR2 is YFSETQ. Germline trimming cut 4 bases from V and 8 bases from J; bases unmatched to any gene: 9. The entire variable domain, with the rest obtained from reference TRBV5-1 and TRBJ1-4, is as follows: KAGVTQTPRYLIKTRGQQVTLSCSPISGHRSVSWYQQTPGQGLQFLFEYFSETQRNKGNFPGRFSGRQFSNSRSEMNVSTLELGDSALYLCASSPSPGQGEKLFFGSGTQLSVL.

DNA for the CDR3: TGTGCCAGCAGTAAGGACAGGGGGCATGATACGCAGTATTTT. This gives the protein CASSKDRGHDTQYF. The J gene is TRBJ2-3, the V gene TRBV2; 11 positions agree with TRBD1. The germline V gene encodes CDR1 SNHLY and CDR2 FYNNEI. The CDR3 runs 14 residues. The J segment lost 6 bases and the V segment lost 5 bases, leaving 4 bases of the junction unmatched.

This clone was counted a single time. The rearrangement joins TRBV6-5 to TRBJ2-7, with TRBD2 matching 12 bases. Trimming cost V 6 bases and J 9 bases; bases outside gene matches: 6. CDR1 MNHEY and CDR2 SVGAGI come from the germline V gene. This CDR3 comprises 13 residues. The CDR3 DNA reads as TGTGCCAGCAGACCTAGCGGGAGGGCCGGGCAGTACTTC. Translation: CASRPSGRAGQYF.

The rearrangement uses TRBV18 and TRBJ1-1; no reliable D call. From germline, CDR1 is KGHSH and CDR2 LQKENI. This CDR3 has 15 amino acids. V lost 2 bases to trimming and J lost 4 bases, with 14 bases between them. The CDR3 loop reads CASSPGRGYGTEAFF. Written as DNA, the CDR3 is TGTGCCAGCTCACCAGGTAGAGGTTACGGCACTGAAGCTTTCTTT.

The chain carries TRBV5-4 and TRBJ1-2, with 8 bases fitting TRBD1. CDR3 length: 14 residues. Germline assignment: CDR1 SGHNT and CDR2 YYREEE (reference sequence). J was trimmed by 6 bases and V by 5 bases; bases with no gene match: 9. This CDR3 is CASSTDRGRHGYTF. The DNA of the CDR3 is TGTGCCAGCAGTACCGACAGGGGTCGGCATGGCTACACCTTC.

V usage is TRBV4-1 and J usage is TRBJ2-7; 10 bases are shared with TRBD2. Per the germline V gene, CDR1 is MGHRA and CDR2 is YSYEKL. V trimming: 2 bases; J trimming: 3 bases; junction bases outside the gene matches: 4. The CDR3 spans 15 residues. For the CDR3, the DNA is TGCGCCAGCAGCCAACTAGCGGGGGACCTCTACGAGCAGTACTTC. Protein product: CASSQLAGDLYEQYF.

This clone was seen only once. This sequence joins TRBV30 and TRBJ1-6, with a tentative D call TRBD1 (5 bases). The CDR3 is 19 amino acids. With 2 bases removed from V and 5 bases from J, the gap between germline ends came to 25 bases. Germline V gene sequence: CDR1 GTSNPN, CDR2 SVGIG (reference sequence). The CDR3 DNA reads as TGTGCCTGGAGTAGAAGACAGACTCCGAGTAATATAAATAATTCACCCCTCCACTTT. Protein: CAWSRRQTPSNINNSPLHF.

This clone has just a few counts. The CDR3 DNA is TGCGCCAGCAGCTTGGAGGCAGGGTTGGATTCACCCCTCCACTTT. Protein sequence: CASSLEAGLDSPLHF. The genes are TRBV5-1 and TRBJ1-6; tentative D call: TRBD1 (5 bases). Looked up from germline, CDR1 is SGHRS and CDR2 is YFSETQ. The CDR3 length is 15 residues. Trimming took 0 bases from V and 8 from J, leaving 12 bases between them.

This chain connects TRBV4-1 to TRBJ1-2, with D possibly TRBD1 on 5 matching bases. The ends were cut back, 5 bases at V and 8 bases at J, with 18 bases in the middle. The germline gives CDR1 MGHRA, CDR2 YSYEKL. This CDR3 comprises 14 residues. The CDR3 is CASSSTASGLGYTF. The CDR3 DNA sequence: TGCGCCAGCAGCTCTACGGCGTCAGGGCTCGGCTACACCTTC.